The source of this T cell receptor (beta chain) is a study of T-cell memory formation after mild COVID-19. The study's findings and limits: What remained unconfirmed was the SARS-CoV-2 specificity of second-wave clones peaking on day 37.

Concerning this clonotype: Its antigen is still unknown.

5'RACE, which relied on constant-segment primers, yielded TCR alpha and TCR beta cDNA libraries carrying sample barcodes and UMIs. Via MiXCR, TCRdb re-called the 5' RACE reads, giving one row per CDR3 protein. The sample lists about 470,000 distinct CDR3 sequences, approximately 23% occurring once. The CDR3 consists of 15 residues. Trimming took 5 bases from V and 4 from J, leaving 16 bases between them. Germline V gene data show CDR1 as SGHTA and CDR2 as FQGNSA. This chain connects TRBV7-2 to TRBJ2-3, with D perhaps matching TRBD1 or TRBD2 (6 bases each). This clonotype originated in an adult woman who had mild COVID-19 (a few samples of this study predate the infection). Cell type and time point are not known. Sequenced input: PBMCs or a T cell subset sorted from them (not recorded which). CDR3 coding DNA: TGTGCCAGCAGCCCACAGGGACCGGGGGCAGATACGCAGTATTTT. It translates to CASSPQGPGADTQYF.